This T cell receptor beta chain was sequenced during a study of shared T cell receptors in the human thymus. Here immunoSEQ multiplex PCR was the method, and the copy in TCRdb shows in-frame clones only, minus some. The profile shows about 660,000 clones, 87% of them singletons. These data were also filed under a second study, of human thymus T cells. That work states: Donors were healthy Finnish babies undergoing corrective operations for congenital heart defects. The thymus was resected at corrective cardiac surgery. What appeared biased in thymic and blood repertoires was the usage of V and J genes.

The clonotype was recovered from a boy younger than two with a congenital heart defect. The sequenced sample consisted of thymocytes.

Here the CDR3 reads CASSGDRRRYSNQPQHF. Written as DNA, the CDR3 is TGTGCCAGCAGTGGTGACAGGAGACGGTATAGCAATCAGCCCCAGCATTTT. This chain connects TRBV6-1 to TRBJ1-5; D is perhaps TRBD1 (6 bases). Trimming took off 4 bases at V and 0 bases at J, with 16 bases between the two ends. Germline-derived CDR1 and CDR2 are MNHNS and SASEGT. The CDR3 length is 17 residues.